This is a list of T cell receptor beta chains from one sample in a study of blood T cell repertoires in COVID-19. Only in-frame clones appear in the TCRdb table, and some are missing; sequencing was by immunoSEQ multiplex PCR. The table has roughly 80,000 clones, 60% to 85% seen once. The sample consisted of peripheral blood. These receptors were collected from a human donor in a cohort sampled during active COVID-19. CDR3s include the opening cysteine and the closing phenylalanine or tryptophan. A D gene is named only where the DNA matches it firmly. Only some rows state a clone size, as once, few, many or a class for expanded clones.

TRBV19	TRBD1	NA	TRBJ2-3	TGTGCCAGTAGTACGCCCGGGGGACAGGGGTTGAATACGCAGTATTTT	CASSTPGGQGLNTQYF
TRBV4-1	TRBD1	NA	TRBJ2-5	TGCGCCAGCAGCCAAGGAAGGGGGCACATACAAGAGACCCAGTACTTC	CASSQGRGHIQETQYF
TRBV4-1	TRBD1	NA	TRBJ2-7	TGCGCCAGCAGCCACCGGACAGGGTCGGCCTACGAGCAGTACTTC	CASSHRTGSAYEQYF
TRBV13	TRBD1	NA	TRBJ2-7	TGTGCCAGCAGCTCCGCCCGGGACAGGGGCCCGAGCTCCTACGAGCAGTACTTC	CASSSARDRGPSSYEQYF
TRBV3-1/TRBV3-2	NA	NA	TRBJ1-6	TGTGCCAGCAGCCAAGAAACAGTTAATTCACCCCTCCACTTT	CASSQETVNSPLHF
TRBV6-1	TRBD1	NA	TRBJ2-5	TGTGCCAGCAGTGAATACGAGGGGACAGGGCGGGCCCAAGAGACCCAGTACTTC	CASSEYEGTGRAQETQYF
TRBV20-1	NA	NA	TRBJ2-3	TGCAGTGCTAGAGTATCAGATACGCAGTATTTT	CSARVSDTQYF
TRBV19	NA	few	TRBJ1-5	TGTGCCAGTAGTGCCTTGGACAGAAACAATCAGCCCCAGCATTTT	CASSALDRNNQPQHF
TRBV6-6	NA	NA	TRBJ2-3	TGTGCCAGCGCAGAAAGCACAGATACGCAGTATTTT	CASAESTDTQYF
TRBV7-9	NA	once	TRBJ1-2	TGTGCCAGCAGCTTCGACACTCCTGACTATGGCTACACCTTC	CASSFDTPDYGYTF
TRBV5-1	TRBD1	NA	TRBJ1-1	TGCGCCAGCGGTCTTCAGGGGGTTTCTGAAGCTTTCTTT	CASGLQGVSEAFF
TRBV28	TRBD1	few	TRBJ1-2	TGTGCCAGCAGTAGGACAGGGGCGGACGACTATGGCTACACCTTC	CASSRTGADDYGYTF
TRBV4-3	TRBD2	NA	TRBJ2-1	TGCGCCAGCAGCCAAGATAGCGTCGGACTAGCGGGAGACAATGAGCAGTTCTTC	CASSQDSVGLAGDNEQFF
TRBV4-1	TRBD2	NA	TRBJ2-4	TGCGCCAGCAGCCGGGGACTAGCGGGGCCGGAATTCCCGTACTTC	CASSRGLAGPEFPYF
TRBV6-2/TRBV6-3	NA	NA	TRBJ2-6	TGTGCCAGCAGTTACTTCGGGCAGGGGACCAACGTCCTGACTTTC	CASSYFGQGTNVLTF
TRBV10-3	NA	NA	TRBJ2-7	TGTGCCATCAGTGAGGGCGGGGGCCCAACCTACGAGCAGTACTTC	CAISEGGGPTYEQYF
TRBV4-1	NA	NA	TRBJ2-1	TGCGCCAGCAGCCACCAGGGACAAAACTCCTACAATGAGCAGTTCTTC	CASSHQGQNSYNEQFF
TRBV18	NA	NA	TRBJ1-2	TGTGCCAGCTCACCGACAGTAAAGAATGGCTACACCTTC	CASSPTVKNGYTF
TRBV7-2	TRBD2	once	TRBJ2-3	TGTGCCAGCAGCACTCCCCAGGGACTAGCCCTTACAGATACGCAGTATTTT	CASSTPQGLALTDTQYF
TRBV6-5	TRBD1	NA	TRBJ2-1	TGTGCCAGCAGACCTGACAGGGAATTAGTGGGTGAGCAGTTCTTC	CASRPDRELVGEQFF
TRBV5-5	TRBD1	NA	TRBJ2-5	TGTGCCAGCAGTGGACAGGGGGCGCGTGGGGTGACCCAGTACTTC	CASSGQGARGVTQYF
TRBV11-1	TRBD2	NA	TRBJ2-1	TGTGCCAGCAGCTTGACTAGCGGGGGCTACAATGAGCAGTTCTTC	CASSLTSGGYNEQFF
TRBV10-3	TRBD1	NA	TRBJ2-5	TGTGCCATCAGTGGGACAGGGAGGGAGACCCAGTACTTC	CAISGTGRETQYF
TRBV12-3/TRBV12-4	NA	once	TRBJ1-1	TGTGCCAGCAGTTGGCGGGGAAACACTGAAGCTTTCTTT	CASSWRGNTEAFF
TRBV2	NA	many	TRBJ2-7	TGTGCCAGCAGTGAAGACGGTGGGGCTTACCTCTACGAGCAGTACTTC	CASSEDGGAYLYEQYF
TRBV11-2	NA	NA	TRBJ1-2	TGTGCCAGCAGCCCGGACAGCCTTAACTATGGCTACACCTTC	CASSPDSLNYGYTF
TRBV30	NA	NA	TRBJ2-3	TGTGCCTGGAGCGTCCAGGGGGGTACGCAGTATTTT	CAWSVQGGTQYF
TRBV27	NA	few	TRBJ1-2	TGTGCCACCTTCGGGGTTTACTATGGCTACACCTTC	CATFGVYYGYTF
TRBV27	NA	NA	TRBJ2-7	TGTGCCAGCAGTTTATCTGCGGGACTCCACGAGCAGTACTTC	CASSLSAGLHEQYF
TRBV7-7	NA	NA	TRBJ1-2	TGTGCTAGCAGCCCTGATTTGACAGGCTCCTCTGGCTACACCTTC	CASSPDLTGSSGYTF
TRBV10-1	NA	NA	TRBJ2-1	TGCGCCAGCAGTTTGGGACTCCGCTTCTATGAGCAGTTCTTC	CASSLGLRFYEQFF
TRBV7-8	TRBD2	NA	TRBJ2-3	TGTGCCAGCAGCCTAAGGTCGGGACTAGCGGGCACAGATACGCAGTATTTT	CASSLRSGLAGTDTQYF
TRBV5-1	TRBD1	NA	TRBJ2-7	TGCGCCAGCAGCCTGGTGACAGGGGGTATCGACGAGCAGTACTTC	CASSLVTGGIDEQYF
TRBV6-6	TRBD2	NA	TRBJ2-1	TGTGCCAGCAGTTCCGGACTAGCCGGCCCCTACAATGAGCAGTTCTTC	CASSSGLAGPYNEQFF
TRBV9	NA	NA	TRBJ2-1	TGTGCCAGCAGCGCGTGGGTTGCGGGAGAGCAGTTCTTC	CASSAWVAGEQFF